Listed below are T cell receptor beta chains from one sample, sequenced in a study of blood T cell repertoires in COVID-19. Clones were sequenced by immunoSEQ multiplex PCR, and TCRdb holds only the in-frame ones, with some missing. The table includes about 180,000 clones, roughly nine tenths detected once. The sample consisted of peripheral blood. The source of these receptors is a man aged 18 to 29 who had recovered from COVID-19. Both conserved end residues are part of each CDR3. The D gene is left open where the match is weak. Rows may omit the clone size; those that give it use once, few, many or a size class.

TRBJ1-1 | NA | NA | TRBV1 | CTSSFRQGMNTEAFF | TGCACCAGCAGCTTCCGACAGGGTATGAACACTGAAGCTTTCTTT
TRBJ1-1 | NA | NA | TRBV7-9 | CASSLSLNTEAFF | TGTGCCAGCAGCTTAAGCCTGAACACTGAAGCTTTCTTT
TRBJ1-1 | TRBD1 | few | TRBV4-2 | CASSQATGTDVNTEAFF | TGTGCCAGCAGCCAAGCGACAGGGACGGATGTTAACACTGAAGCTTTCTTT
TRBJ1-1 | TRBD1 | NA | TRBV5-1 | CASSLQGAGGTEAFF | TGCGCCAGCAGCTTGCAGGGGGCAGGGGGGACTGAAGCTTTCTTT
TRBJ2-7 | NA | NA | TRBV7-6 | CASSLDRAPSYEQYF | TGTGCCAGCAGCTTAGACCGCGCCCCGTCCTACGAGCAGTACTTC
TRBJ2-1 | NA | once | TRBV6-5 | CASGIYNEQFF | TGTGCCAGCGGCATCTACAATGAGCAGTTCTTC
TRBJ1-5 | NA | NA | TRBV19 | CASSNNRGNQPQHF | TGTGCCAGTAGTAATAATAGAGGCAATCAGCCCCAGCATTTT
TRBJ2-5 | NA | NA | TRBV11-2 | CASSGDRQETQYF | TGTGCCAGCAGCGGCGACAGACAAGAGACCCAGTACTTC
TRBJ1-6 | TRBD1 | NA | TRBV27 | CASRPDRASSPLHF | TGTGCCAGCAGGCCTGACAGGGCTAGTTCACCCCTCCACTTT
TRBJ2-2 | NA | NA | TRBV5-4 | CASSLWSEGTGELFF | TGTGCCAGCAGCTTGTGGAGCGAAGGTACCGGGGAGCTGTTTTTT
TRBJ2-2 | TRBD2 | NA | TRBV10-3 | CAISDLPGGSSTGELFF | TGTGCCATCAGTGACCTACCGGGAGGCTCTTCTACCGGGGAGCTGTTTTTT
TRBJ2-2 | TRBD2 | NA | TRBV9 | CASSIKPTSGTGELFF | TGTGCCAGCAGCATAAAACCGACTAGCGGCACCGGGGAGCTGTTTTTT
TRBJ2-5 | TRBD1 | NA | TRBV9 | CASSTRQGSGETQYF | TGTGCCAGCTCCACCCGACAGGGTTCCGGGGAGACCCAGTACTTC
TRBJ1-1 | TRBD1 | NA | TRBV2 | CASSETGVTEAFF | TGTGCCAGCAGTGAAACAGGGGTAACTGAAGCTTTCTTT
TRBJ2-2 | NA | NA | TRBV6-2/TRBV6-3 | CASSYSRAGELFF | TGTGCCAGCAGTTACTCCCGTGCCGGGGAGCTGTTTTTT
TRBJ2-1 | TRBD2 | NA | TRBV10-3 | CAISESQREGHEQFF | TGTGCCATCAGTGAGTCGCAGCGGGAGGGCCACGAGCAGTTCTTC
TRBJ1-5 | NA | once | TRBV10-3 | CAISEGGRRNQPQHF | TGTGCCATCAGTGAAGGAGGGAGAAGGAATCAGCCCCAGCATTTT
TRBJ2-6 | NA | NA | TRBV19 | CASSILAGGANVLTF | TGTGCCAGTAGTATATTGGCGGGAGGGGCCAACGTCCTGACTTTC
TRBJ1-1 | NA | NA | TRBV7-2 | CASSSRMSTEAFF | TGTGCCAGCAGCTCTCGTATGAGCACTGAAGCTTTCTTT
TRBJ2-7 | TRBD1 | once | TRBV27 | CASSLLSDRVYEQYF | TGTGCCAGCAGTTTATTATCCGACAGGGTCTACGAGCAGTACTTC
TRBJ2-3 | TRBD2 | NA | TRBV30 | CAWSVAGGTDTQYF | TGTGCCTGGAGTGTAGCGGGAGGCACAGATACGCAGTATTTT
TRBJ2-5 | NA | NA | TRBV5-8 | CASRARLRAETQYF | TGTGCCAGCCGAGCTAGGCTGCGGGCAGAGACCCAGTACTTC
TRBJ2-3 | NA | NA | TRBV9 | CASSPSTSTSTDTQYF | TGTGCCAGCAGCCCTTCAACTAGCACGTCGACAGATACGCAGTATTTT
TRBJ2-1 | TRBD1 | NA | TRBV18 | CASSRGQDATYNEQFF | TGTGCCAGCTCACGAGGACAGGACGCAACCTACAATGAGCAGTTCTTC
TRBJ2-1 | TRBD2 | NA | TRBV7-2 | CASSLGGGTSGLNEQFF | TGTGCCAGCAGCTTAGGGGGCGGGACTAGCGGCCTCAATGAGCAGTTCTTC
TRBJ2-1 | TRBD2 | NA | TRBV15 | CATSRPGLAGANEQFF | TGTGCCACCAGCAGACCCGGACTAGCGGGAGCCAATGAGCAGTTCTTC
TRBJ2-7 | TRBD2 | NA | TRBV6-5 | CASSRRTSAYEQYF | TGTGCCAGCAGCCGTAGGACTAGTGCCTACGAGCAGTACTTC
TRBJ1-1 | NA | NA | TRBV4-2 | CASSQGRGTEAFF | TGTGCCAGCAGCCAAGGAAGAGGGACTGAAGCTTTCTTT
TRBJ2-1 | NA | NA | TRBV6-6 | CASSYSLGNYNEQFF | TGTGCCAGCAGTTACTCCCTAGGAAACTACAATGAGCAGTTCTTC
TRBJ1-5 | TRBD1 | NA | TRBV15 | CATSPQGRTGGVRNQPQHF | TGTGCCACCAGCCCACAGGGGAGGACAGGGGGCGTTCGGAATCAGCCCCAGCATTTT
TRBJ1-1 | TRBD1 | NA | TRBV9 | CASSPDRGRTEAFF | TGTGCCAGCAGCCCGGACAGGGGGCGCACTGAAGCTTTCTTT
TRBJ2-1 | TRBD2 | NA | TRBV9 | CASSVRSSGSFEQFF | TGTGCCAGCAGCGTAAGGTCTAGCGGGAGTTTTGAGCAGTTCTTC
TRBJ1-4 | NA | NA | TRBV6-5 | CASSLTATNEKLFF | TGTGCCAGCAGCCTGACAGCAACTAATGAAAAACTGTTTTTT
TRBJ1-1 | NA | few | TRBV4-3 | CASSQAPTGYTEAFF | TGCGCCAGCAGCCAAGCCCCCACAGGGTACACTGAAGCTTTCTTT
TRBJ1-5 | NA | NA | TRBV27 | CASSLEGTRSWPQHF | TGTGCCAGCAGTTTAGAGGGGACACGGTCCTGGCCCCAGCATTTT
TRBJ2-3 | NA | NA | TRBV19 | CATKGGVLLTDTQYF | TGTGCCACTAAAGGAGGGGTCTTACTCACAGATACGCAGTATTTT
TRBJ2-6 | NA | NA | TRBV19 | CASTGLTALSGANVLTF | TGTGCCAGTACAGGGTTGACAGCTTTATCTGGGGCCAACGTCCTGACTTTC
TRBJ2-7 | TRBD2 | NA | TRBV23-1 | CASSQVAGGTQLLREQYF | TGCGCCAGCAGTCAAGTAGCGGGAGGGACCCAACTACTACGCGAGCAGTACTTC
TRBJ2-7 | NA | NA | TRBV7-6 | CASSLCPGDSYEQYF | TGTGCCAGCAGCTTATGCCCGGGGGACTCCTACGAGCAGTACTTC
TRBJ2-1 | NA | NA | TRBV27 | CASSFALGIYNEQFF | TGTGCCAGCAGTTTCGCACTAGGGATTTACAATGAGCAGTTCTTC
TRBJ2-2 | NA | NA | TRBV5-6 | CASSLGPSDGTGELFF | TGTGCCAGCAGCTTGGGTCCTAGCGATGGGACCGGGGAGCTGTTTTTT
TRBJ1-1 | TRBD1 | NA | TRBV29-1 | CSATDRGRAEAFF | TGCAGCGCTACGGACAGGGGGAGAGCTGAAGCTTTCTTT
TRBJ2-1 | TRBD2 | NA | TRBV9 | CASTSSGTSYNEQFF | TGTGCCAGCACCTCCAGCGGGACGTCCTACAATGAGCAGTTCTTC
TRBJ1-2 | NA | NA | TRBV27 | CASSLSGGAGAPQF | TGTGCCAGCAGTTTATCTGGGGGGGCAGGCGCCCCTCAATTC
TRBJ2-1 | NA | few | TRBV11-2 | CASSPYNEQFF | TGTGCCAGCAGCCCATACAATGAGCAGTTCTTC
TRBJ1-2 | NA | NA | TRBV7-6 | CASSPGTYYGYTF | TGTGCCAGCAGCCCCGGGACATACTATGGCTACACCTTC
TRBJ1-2 | TRBD1 | NA | TRBV5-4 | CASSLAGTGGLGYTF | TGTGCCAGCAGCTTGGCCGGAACAGGGGGTCTCGGCTACACCTTC
TRBJ2-7 | NA | NA | TRBV5-4 | CASSLVDSYEQYF | TGTGCCAGCAGCTTGGTGGACAGCTACGAGCAGTACTTC
TRBJ2-3 | TRBD2 | NA | TRBV4-3 | CASSQELAGEGGSTDTQYF | TGCGCCAGCAGCCAAGAACTAGCGGGAGAGGGAGGTAGCACAGATACGCAGTATTTT
TRBJ1-4 | TRBD1 | NA | TRBV19 | CATYSSGQDEKLFF | TGTGCCACCTACTCCTCGGGACAGGATGAAAAACTGTTTTTT
TRBJ2-7 | TRBD2 | NA | TRBV5-1 | CASSSGRGYEQYF | TGCGCCAGCTCCAGCGGGAGGGGCTACGAGCAGTACTTC
TRBJ2-3 | NA | once | TRBV3-1/TRBV3-2 | CASSQDRVTDTQYF | TGTGCCAGCAGCCAAGACAGGGTAACAGATACGCAGTATTTT
TRBJ1-2 | TRBD1 | NA | TRBV27 | CASSFHRGIDYGYTF | TGTGCCAGCAGTTTTCACAGGGGAATTGACTATGGCTACACCTTC